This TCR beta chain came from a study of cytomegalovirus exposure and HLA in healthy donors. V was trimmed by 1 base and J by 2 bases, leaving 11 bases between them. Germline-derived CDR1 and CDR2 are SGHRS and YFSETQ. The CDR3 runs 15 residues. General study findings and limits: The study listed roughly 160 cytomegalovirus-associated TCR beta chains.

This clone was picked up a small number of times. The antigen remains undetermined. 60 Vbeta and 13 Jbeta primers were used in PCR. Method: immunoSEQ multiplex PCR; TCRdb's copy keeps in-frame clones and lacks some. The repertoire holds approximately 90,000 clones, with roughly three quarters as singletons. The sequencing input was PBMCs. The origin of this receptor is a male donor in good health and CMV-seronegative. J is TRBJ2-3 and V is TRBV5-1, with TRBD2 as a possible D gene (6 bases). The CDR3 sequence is CASSLTSRDTDTQYF. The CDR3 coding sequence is TGCGCCAGCAGCTTGACTAGCAGAGACACAGATACGCAGTATTTT.